This TCR beta chain was sequenced in a study of blood T cell repertoires in COVID-19. Looking at the study overall: The samples span acute and convalescent COVID-19 from the United States, Italy and Spain. In each case, the material was cDNA or gDNA derived from T cells, B-cell-depleted T cells, or PBMCs.

Original processing notes: Estimation of nucleated cell counts was performed using reference gene primer amplification. Sequencing used immunoSEQ multiplex PCR; TCRdb keeps in-frame clones, though not all of them. V, J and clone size are those of that table, while D and trimming were read from the DNA. The table includes roughly 160,000 clones, about 88% detected once. V dropped 6 bases and J dropped 8; count of bases not matched to a gene: 8. The V gene's germline CDR1 is MGHDK and CDR2 SYGVNS. There are 13 residues in the CDR3. V and J are TRBV25-1 and TRBJ1-2; 8 bases align to TRBD1. The sample comprised peripheral blood. The sequence was obtained from a man aged 55-75 years with acute or convalescent COVID-19. CDR3 sequence reads: CASSGTGGRGYTF. CDR3 sequence (DNA): TGTGCCAGCAGCGGTACAGGGGGTCGGGGCTACACCTTC.